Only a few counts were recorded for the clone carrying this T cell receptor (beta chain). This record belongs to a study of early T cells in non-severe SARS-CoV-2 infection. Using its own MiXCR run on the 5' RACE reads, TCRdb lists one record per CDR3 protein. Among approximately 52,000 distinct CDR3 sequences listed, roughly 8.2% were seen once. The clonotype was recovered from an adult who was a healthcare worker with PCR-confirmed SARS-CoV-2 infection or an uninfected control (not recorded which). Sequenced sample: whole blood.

The CDR3 nucleotides read TGTGCCAGCAGGTCGGACTACCAAGAGACCCAGTACTTC. Protein: CASRSDYQETQYF. V is TRBV6-6 and J is TRBJ2-5; TRBD2 might be the D (5 bases). This CDR3 has 13 amino acids. With 6 bases removed from V and 0 bases from J, the gap between germline ends came to 8 bases. Looked up from germline, CDR1 is MNHNY and CDR2 is SVGAGI (reference sequence).